This TCR beta chain was observed in a study of T cells in Graves' hyperthyroidism and ophthalmopathy. Exclusion criteria comprised uncontrolled infection, other autoimmune disease, pregnancy or lactation. At first hyperthyroidism diagnosis, before any ophthalmopathy symptoms, the blood sample was collected. Study results and limitations: Researchers found most expanded thyroid clonotypes above 0.001 in blood as well.

Germline CDR1 and CDR2: MNHNS and SASEGT. The V gene end was trimmed by 5 bases and the J gene end by 5 bases; junction bases not matched to a gene: 10. This CDR3 has 15 amino acids. What was amplified from RNA transcripts were TCR beta CDR3 regions. With the HTBI primer set, the TCR CDR3 went through a first round of RT-PCR. TCRdb re-derived calls from the multiplex PCR reads in MiXCR, one entry per CDR3 protein. The sample lists approximately 620,000 distinct CDR3 sequences; approximately 13% were seen once. This clonotype was detected many times. Its antigen is unknown. The sample was blood. The TCR originated in a young woman with Graves' hyperthyroidism that later progressed to Graves' ophthalmopathy. The V gene is TRBV6-1, the J gene TRBJ2-7; 9 nucleotides agree with TRBD2. The CDR3 bases are TGTGCCAGCAGTTTGTCGGGACTAGCTCCCCACGAGCAGTACTTC. Translating gives CASSLSGLAPHEQYF.